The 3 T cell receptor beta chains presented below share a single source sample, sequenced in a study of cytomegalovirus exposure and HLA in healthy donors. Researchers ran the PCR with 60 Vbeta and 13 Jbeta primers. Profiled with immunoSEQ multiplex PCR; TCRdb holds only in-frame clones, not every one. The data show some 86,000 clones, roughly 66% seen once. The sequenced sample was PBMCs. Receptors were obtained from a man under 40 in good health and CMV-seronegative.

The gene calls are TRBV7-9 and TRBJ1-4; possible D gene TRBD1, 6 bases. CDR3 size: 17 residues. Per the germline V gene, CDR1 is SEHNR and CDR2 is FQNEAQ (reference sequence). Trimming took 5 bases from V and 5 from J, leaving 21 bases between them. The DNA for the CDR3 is TGTGCCAGCAGCCGGGGTGAAGGACAGACCTCGAATGAAAAACTGTTTTTT. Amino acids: CASSRGEGQTSNEKLFF. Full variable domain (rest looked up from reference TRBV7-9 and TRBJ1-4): DTGVSQNPRHKITKRGQNVTFRCDPISEHNRLYWYRQTLGQGPEFLTYFQNEAQLEKSRLLSDRFSAERPKGSFSTLEIQRTEQGDSAMYLCASSRGEGQTSNEKLFFGSGTQLSVL.

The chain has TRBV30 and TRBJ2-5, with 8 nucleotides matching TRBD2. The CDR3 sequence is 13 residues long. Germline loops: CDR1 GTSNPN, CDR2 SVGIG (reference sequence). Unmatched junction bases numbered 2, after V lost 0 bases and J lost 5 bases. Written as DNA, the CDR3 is TGTGCCTGGAGTGTATCGGGGGGGGAGACCCAGTACTTC. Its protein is CAWSVSGGETQYF.

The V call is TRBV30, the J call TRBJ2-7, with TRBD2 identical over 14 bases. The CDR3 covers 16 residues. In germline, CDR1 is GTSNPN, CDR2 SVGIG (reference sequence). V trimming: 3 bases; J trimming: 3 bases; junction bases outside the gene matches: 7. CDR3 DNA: TGTGCCTGGAGCACCCCGGGACTAGCGGGGGACTACGAGCAGTACTTC. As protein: CAWSTPGLAGDYEQYF.